This is a list of T cell receptor beta chains from one sample in a study of CD8 T cells in Susac syndrome. TCRdb analysed the immunoSEQ multiplex PCR reads with MiXCR anew, one entry per CDR3 protein. This table holds roughly 180,000 distinct CDR3 sequences, about 93% found once. The sequenced sample consisted of CD4+ T cells from PBMCs. Every receptor here comes from a human donor with multiple sclerosis. Each CDR3 is given with its conserved first and last residue. D genes are given only for firm matches. Expanded clones get a size class; other rows say once, few or many, or leave the size out.

D	V	J	size	CDR3	DNA
.	TRBV20-1	TRBJ1-4	.	CSAGNVGEKLFF	TGCAGTGCCGGGAACGTAGGTGAAAAACTGTTTTTT
.	TRBV5-1	TRBJ2-3	.	CASTQGQRGTDTQYF	TGCGCCAGCACCCAGGGACAGCGGGGCACAGATACGCAGTATTTT
TRBD2	TRBV24-1	TRBJ2-5	.	CATSDFIAGGVEETQYF	TGTGCCACCAGTGATTTTATAGCGGGAGGAGTAGAAGAGACCCAGTACTTC
.	TRBV5-1	TRBJ2-3	.	CASSWGVGTDTQYF	TGCGCCAGCAGCTGGGGGGTGGGCACAGATACGCAGTATTTT
TRBD1	TRBV4-1	TRBJ2-2	.	CASSHGQGTGELFF	TGCGCCAGCAGCCATGGACAGGGTACCGGGGAGCTGTTTTTT
.	TRBV9	TRBJ2-5	.	CASSVGFRETQYF	TGTGCCAGCAGCGTAGGGTTTCGCGAGACCCAGTACTTC
TRBD1	TRBV29-1	TRBJ1-2	.	CSGGRIDRANYGYTF	TGCAGCGGGGGACGAATAGACAGGGCGAACTATGGCTACACCTTC
.	TRBV11-1	TRBJ2-2	few	CASSLLGTGELFF	TGTGCCAGCAGCCTTCTGGGCACCGGGGAGCTGTTTTTT
.	TRBV9	TRBJ1-5	.	CASSVGDLQPQHF	TGTGCCAGCAGCGTTGGGGATCTTCAGCCCCAGCATTTT
TRBD1	TRBV10-3	TRBJ1-5	once	CATTSSGGYQPQHF	TGTGCCACCACCTCCTCAGGGGGTTATCAGCCCCAGCATTTT
.	TRBV10-3	TRBJ2-7	.	CAISESAGRREQYF	TGTGCCATCAGTGAGTCGGCGGGGCGTAGGGAGCAGTACTTC
.	TRBV5-1	TRBJ2-1	.	CASSYRTDANEQFF	TGCGCCAGCAGCTACAGGACAGACGCCAATGAGCAGTTCTTC
.	TRBV2	TRBJ1-1	once	CASILVQNTEAFF	TGTGCCAGCATCCTCGTCCAGAACACTGAAGCTTTCTTT
.	TRBV7-2	TRBJ2-3	.	CASSYSGPTDTQYF	TGTGCCAGCAGCTACTCGGGGCCCACAGATACGCAGTATTTT
.	TRBV5-1	TRBJ2-2	.	CASRKWDGELFF	TGCGCCAGCAGAAAATGGGACGGGGAGCTGTTTTTT
TRBD1	TRBV7-3	TRBJ1-2	.	CASSPRGQGLEGYTF	TGTGCCAGCAGCCCTCGTGGACAGGGTTTGGAAGGCTACACCTTC
.	TRBV2	TRBJ1-2	.	CASSETTPYGYTF	TGTGCCAGCAGTGAAACGACTCCTTATGGCTACACCTTC
TRBD1	TRBV20-1	TRBJ1-2	.	CSATQGSAGYTF	TGCAGTGCCACACAGGGGAGTGCGGGCTACACCTTC
.	TRBV20-1	TRBJ2-7	.	CSASPGVSYEQYF	TGCAGTGCTAGCCCCGGGGTTTCCTACGAGCAGTACTTC
.	TRBV2	TRBJ2-4	.	CASSEGGAHIQYF	TGTGCCAGCAGTGAAGGGGGCGCACACATTCAGTACTTC
TRBD2	TRBV2	TRBJ2-2	once	CASSDQLAGLTGELFF	TGTGCCAGCAGTGACCAACTAGCGGGGCTGACCGGGGAGCTGTTTTTT
.	TRBV28	TRBJ1-2	few	CASSRGDYGYTF	TGTGCCAGCAGTAGAGGGGACTATGGCTACACCTTC
.	TRBV12-3/TRBV12-4	TRBJ1-1	.	CASSSLQYTEAFF	TGTGCCAGCAGTTCCCTGCAGTACACTGAAGCTTTCTTT
.	TRBV12-3/TRBV12-4	TRBJ2-3	.	CASSPQAASTDTQYF	TGTGCCAGCAGTCCGCAAGCAGCTAGCACAGATACGCAGTATTTT
TRBD2	TRBV5-1	TRBJ2-7	few	CASSLLAGETYEQYF	TGCGCCAGCAGCTTGTTAGCGGGAGAGACTTACGAGCAGTACTTC
TRBD1	TRBV28	TRBJ1-2	.	CASSLDRGPGYTF	TGTGCCAGCAGTTTGGACAGGGGGCCTGGCTACACCTTC